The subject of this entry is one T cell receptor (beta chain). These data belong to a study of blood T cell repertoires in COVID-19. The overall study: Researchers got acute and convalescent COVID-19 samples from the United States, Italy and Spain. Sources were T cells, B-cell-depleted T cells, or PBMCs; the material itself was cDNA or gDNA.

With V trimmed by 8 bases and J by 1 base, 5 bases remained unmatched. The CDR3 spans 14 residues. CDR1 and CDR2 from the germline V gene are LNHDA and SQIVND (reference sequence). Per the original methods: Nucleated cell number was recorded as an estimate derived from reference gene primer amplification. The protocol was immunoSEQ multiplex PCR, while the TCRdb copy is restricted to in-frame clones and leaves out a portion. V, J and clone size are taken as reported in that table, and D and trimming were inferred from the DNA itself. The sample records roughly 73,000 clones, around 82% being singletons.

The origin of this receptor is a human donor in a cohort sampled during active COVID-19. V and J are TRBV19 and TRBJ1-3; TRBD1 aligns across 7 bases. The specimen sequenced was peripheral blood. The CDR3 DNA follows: TGTGCCAGTCGAAACAGGGGATCTGGAAACACCATATATTTT. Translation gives CASRNRGSGNTIYF.